This T cell receptor beta chain was sequenced during a study of T cells in Graves' hyperthyroidism and ophthalmopathy. Findings and limits, study-wide: Blood held most thyroid clonotypes expanded above 0.001 frequency.

The CDR3 runs 14 residues. Germline V gene sequence: CDR1 KGHDR, CDR2 SFDVKD. Each patient was aged 18 to 65 and had newly diagnosed hyperthyroidism of under 2 months' duration. The CDR3 regions of TCR beta were amplified from RNA transcripts. In the first-round RT-PCR of the TCR CDR3, the HTBI primer set was used. From the multiplex PCR reads, TCRdb called clonotypes with MiXCR, one entry per CDR3 protein. The sample carries 500,000 to 650,000 distinct CDR3 sequences, 11% to 15% recorded once. Worth noting for this clonotype: Its antigen is undetermined. An end of the junction does not agree with germline; a read error may underlie this.

The chain couples TRBV24-1 to TRBJ2-5; D is undetermined. The source is a woman aged 40 to 50 with Graves' hyperthyroidism. Material: blood. In DNA, the CDR3 is TGTGCCACCGGTGAGGCCGGTGAGACTGAGACCCAGTACTTC. Amino acid sequence: CATGEAGETETQYF.